This entry describes one T cell receptor (beta chain). This sample is part of a study of control samples from healthy donors and cancer patients. V lost 0 bases and J 0 bases, leaving 5 bases between the germline ends. This CDR3 contains 14 residues. Germline lookup yields CDR1 LNHNV and CDR2 YYDKDF (reference sequence). Produced via immunoSEQ multiplex PCR; TCRdb's table is partial and in-frame only. The sample has approximately 100,000 clones; roughly nine tenths are singletons. The sequenced material came from blood. This TCR derives from a woman between 18 and 29 years old in good health. This chain connects TRBV15 to TRBJ1-1; D unresolved. The CDR3: CATSRDLMNTEAFF. In nucleotides, the CDR3 is TGTGCCACCAGCAGAGATCTGATGAACACTGAAGCTTTCTTT. Looking up the rest from reference TRBV15 and TRBJ1-1 gives the full variable domain: DAMVIQNPRYQVTQFGKPVTLSCSQTLNHNVMYWYQQKSSQAPKLLFHYYDKDFNNEADTPDNFQSRRPNTSFCFLDIRSPGLGDTAMYLCATSRDLMNTEAFFGQGTRLTVV.